Shown below are 11 T cell receptor beta chains from a single sample sequenced in a study of blood T cell repertoires in COVID-19. The assay was immunoSEQ multiplex PCR, and TCRdb's table has in-frame clones only and misses some. The sample carries tens of thousands of clones, roughly 85% recorded once. What was sequenced was peripheral blood. These receptors all stem from a woman in her sixties with acute or convalescent COVID-19.

This sequence joins TRBV6-5 and TRBJ1-2; possibly TRBD1 for D (6 bases). V lost 7 bases and J 4 bases, leaving 13 bases between the germline ends. Germline lookup yields CDR1 MNHEY and CDR2 SVGAGI. CDR3 length: 13 amino acids. CDR3 in amino acids: CASNDRISYGYTF. CDR3 nucleotide sequence: TGTGCCAGCAACGACAGGATATCCTATGGCTACACCTTC.

The CDR3 region has the DNA TGTGCCACCAGTGATCCCGGGACTAGCGGGAGTCGCTACAATGAGCAGTTCTTC. As protein: CATSDPGTSGSRYNEQFF. V gene TRBV24-1 combines with J gene TRBJ2-1; 14 nucleotides align to TRBD2. Germline V gives CDR1 KGHDR, CDR2 SFDVKD. V dropped 3 bases and J dropped 3; count of bases not matched to a gene: 6. The CDR3 runs 18 residues.

CDR3 nucleotides: TGTGCCAGCTCACCCCGACAGGAGGCTAGCGGCTACACCTTC. Translated: CASSPRQEASGYTF. This sequence joins TRBV18 and TRBJ1-2; a possible D gene is TRBD1 (6 bases). V lost 3 bases and J lost 8, with 16 bases in between. This CDR3 spans 14 amino acids. The germline V gene has CDR1 KGHSH and CDR2 LQKENI.

The rearrangement links TRBV7-9 to TRBJ2-7; 7 bases fit TRBD2. The CDR3 runs to 17 residues. V lost 1 base to trimming and J lost 6 bases; unmatched junction nucleotides: 15. Germline V gives CDR1 SEHNR, CDR2 FQNEAQ (reference sequence). The CDR3 DNA reads TGTGCCAGCAGCTTAGAGGGGCTCAACACGGCGGGGGTCGAGCAGTACTTC. It specifies CASSLEGLNTAGVEQYF.

This sequence joins TRBV4-1 and TRBJ1-1; 11 bases map to TRBD1. CDR1 is MGHRA, CDR2 YSYEKL, per germline. The CDR3 loop spans 15 amino acids. V lost 2 bases, J lost 4 bases, and 3 bases stayed unmatched. In DNA, the CDR3 is TGCGCCAGCAGCCAAAGGACAGGGGGCCTCACTGAAGCTTTCTTT. It yields the protein CASSQRTGGLTEAFF.

The CDR3 coding sequence is TGTGCCAGTGTGGGGGGACAGGGGTCAGATACGCAGTATTTT. Translated, it gives CASVGGQGSDTQYF. The genes are TRBV19 and TRBJ2-3; 10 nucleotides line up with TRBD1. Trimming cost V 8 bases and J 4 bases; bases outside gene matches: 6. The V gene's germline CDR1 is LNHDA and CDR2 SQIVND (reference sequence). The CDR3 is made up of 14 amino acids.

The V call is TRBV6-5, the J call TRBJ1-1; D is possibly TRBD1 (5 bases). The CDR3 runs 13 residues. Looked up from germline, CDR1 is MNHEY and CDR2 is SVGAGI. Trimming removed 10 bases from V and 0 bases from J, with 12 bases in between. CDR3 bases: TGTGCCAATCAGGCAGGGATGAACACTGAAGCTTTCTTT. Translated, it gives CANQAGMNTEAFF.

The rearrangement joins TRBV6-5 to TRBJ2-3, with a possible D match to TRBD2 (6 bases). The CDR3 contains 14 residues. Germline loops: CDR1 MNHEY, CDR2 SVGAGI. The germline V and J ends were trimmed by 8 bases and 2 bases, with 14 bases remaining between them. Here the CDR3 reads CASGTSGNTDTQYF. For the CDR3, the DNA is TGTGCCAGCGGGACTTCAGGCAACACAGATACGCAGTATTTT.

This chain connects TRBV28 to TRBJ1-1; the D is unclear. Germline lookup yields CDR1 MDHEN and CDR2 SYDVKM. The CDR3 loop spans 16 amino acids. Trimming cost V 2 bases and J 0 bases, with 13 bases left between them. The CDR3 DNA reads as TGTGCCAGCAGTTTAACGGGAGTCGGTTTGAACACTGAAGCTTTCTTT. Its translation is CASSLTGVGLNTEAFF.

The chain is built from TRBV11-2 and TRBJ2-1; D might be TRBD2 (5 bases). CDR3 length: 13 residues. Trimming pared 0 bases from V and 7 bases from J, leaving 7 bases between. Germline V gene sequence: CDR1 SGHAT, CDR2 FQNNGV. CDR3 DNA: TGTGCCAGCAGCTTAGATCGGGAAAATGAGCAGTTCTTC. This encodes CASSLDRENEQFF.

This clone was detected a few times. The chain recombines TRBV5-6 with TRBJ2-7; perhaps TRBD2 as D (6 bases). Germline-derived CDR1 and CDR2 are SGHDT and YYEEEE. The CDR3 has 15 amino acids. Trimming removed 1 base at V and 4 bases at J, with 15 bases between. DNA of the CDR3: TGTGCCAGCAGCTTGAACGGGGGACCAAATTACGAGCAGTACTTC. It yields the protein CASSLNGGPNYEQYF. Supplemented by reference TRBV5-6 and TRBJ2-7, the full variable domain reads DAGVTQSPTHLIKTRGQQVTLRCSPKSGHDTVSWYQQALGQGPQFIFQYYEEEERQRGNFPDRFSGHQFPNYSSELNVNALLLGDSALYLCASSLNGGPNYEQYFGPGTRLTVT.